The rows below give T cell receptor beta chains drawn from one sample of a study of blood T cell repertoires in COVID-19. Data came from immunoSEQ multiplex PCR; TCRdb stores just in-frame clones and leaves some out. The sample has more than 70,000 clones, about nine tenths seen once; the top ten hold under 6.5%. Sequencing was carried out using peripheral blood. These receptors all stem from a woman aged 18-35 years with acute or convalescent COVID-19. Each CDR3 is given with its conserved first and last residue. Each record gives: D gene, V gene, J gene, clone size, CDR3 protein, CDR3 DNA. D genes are given only for firm matches. Not every row has a clone size; where given, it reads once, few, many or a size class.

d_gene: -; v_gene: TRBV6-1; j_gene: TRBJ2-2; abundance: -; CDR3aa: CASSDWRFANTGELFF; CDR3nt: TGTGCCAGCAGTGACTGGAGGTTCGCGAACACCGGGGAGCTGTTTTTT
d_gene: TRBD2; v_gene: TRBV11-2; j_gene: TRBJ2-3; abundance: once; CDR3aa: CASSPGLAGADTQYF; CDR3nt: TGTGCCAGCAGCCCGGGACTAGCGGGAGCAGATACGCAGTATTTT
d_gene: TRBD1; v_gene: TRBV9; j_gene: TRBJ1-2; abundance: -; CDR3aa: CASSVQGQSDGYTF; CDR3nt: TGTGCCAGCAGCGTACAGGGACAGAGTGATGGCTACACCTTC
d_gene: TRBD2; v_gene: TRBV5-1; j_gene: TRBJ2-3; abundance: -; CDR3aa: CASSLLAGEADTQYF; CDR3nt: TGCGCCAGCAGCTTGCTAGCGGGAGAGGCAGATACGCAGTATTTT
d_gene: TRBD2; v_gene: TRBV7-2; j_gene: TRBJ2-5; abundance: -; CDR3aa: CASSSERLAGGLETQYF; CDR3nt: TGTGCCAGCAGCTCGGAACGACTAGCGGGGGGGTTAGAGACCCAGTACTTC
d_gene: TRBD1; v_gene: TRBV15; j_gene: TRBJ2-7; abundance: -; CDR3aa: CATSRDRQGFYEQYF; CDR3nt: TGTGCCACCAGCAGAGATCGACAGGGGTTCTACGAGCAGTACTTC
d_gene: -; v_gene: TRBV5-4; j_gene: TRBJ1-1; abundance: -; CDR3aa: CASSLVAGAPEAFF; CDR3nt: TGTGCCAGCAGCTTGGTTGCGGGGGCACCTGAAGCTTTCTTT
d_gene: -; v_gene: TRBV11-2; j_gene: TRBJ1-2; abundance: -; CDR3aa: CASSLEGGDGYTF; CDR3nt: TGTGCCAGCAGCTTAGAAGGGGGGGATGGCTACACCTTC
d_gene: -; v_gene: TRBV30; j_gene: TRBJ1-1; abundance: -; CDR3aa: CAWSVSGVTEAFF; CDR3nt: TGTGCCTGGAGTGTAAGCGGGGTCACTGAAGCTTTCTTT
d_gene: TRBD2; v_gene: TRBV5-1; j_gene: TRBJ2-5; abundance: -; CDR3aa: CASSLLTSGGAGETQYF; CDR3nt: TGCGCCAGCAGCCTGCTGACTAGCGGGGGGGCCGGGGAGACCCAGTACTTC
d_gene: -; v_gene: TRBV19; j_gene: TRBJ1-5; abundance: -; CDR3aa: CASSTLTTGNNQPQHF; CDR3nt: TGTGCCAGTAGTACCTTAACCACAGGGAACAATCAGCCCCAGCATTTT
d_gene: TRBD1; v_gene: TRBV28; j_gene: TRBJ1-5; abundance: -; CDR3aa: CASSLIQGRGNQPQHF; CDR3nt: TGTGCCAGCAGTTTAATACAGGGGCGAGGCAATCAGCCCCAGCATTTT
d_gene: TRBD1; v_gene: TRBV18; j_gene: TRBJ1-2; abundance: -; CDR3aa: CASSGTGNYGYTF; CDR3nt: TGTGCCAGCTCCGGGACAGGGAACTATGGCTACACCTTC
d_gene: -; v_gene: TRBV5-1; j_gene: TRBJ1-1; abundance: -; CDR3aa: CASSLARGNTEAFF; CDR3nt: TGCGCCAGCAGCTTGGCCAGGGGAAACACTGAAGCTTTCTTT
d_gene: TRBD2; v_gene: TRBV29-1; j_gene: TRBJ2-7; abundance: -; CDR3aa: CSARTSGAYEQYF; CDR3nt: TGCAGCGCTCGGACTAGCGGCGCCTACGAGCAGTACTTC
d_gene: TRBD1; v_gene: TRBV7-9; j_gene: TRBJ2-1; abundance: -; CDR3aa: CASSFPGQGYNEQFF; CDR3nt: TGTGCCAGCAGCTTTCCGGGACAGGGGTACAATGAGCAGTTCTTC
d_gene: -; v_gene: TRBV18; j_gene: TRBJ1-4; abundance: -; CDR3aa: CASSATRGTEEKLFF; CDR3nt: TGTGCCAGCTCAGCTACCCGGGGAACCGAAGAAAAACTGTTTTTT
d_gene: -; v_gene: TRBV25-1; j_gene: TRBJ2-7; abundance: -; CDR3aa: CASRAGGREQYF; CDR3nt: TGTGCCAGCAGGGCTGGGGGCCGCGAGCAGTACTTC
d_gene: -; v_gene: TRBV28; j_gene: TRBJ1-1; abundance: -; CDR3aa: CASSFSGIHTEAFF; CDR3nt: TGTGCCAGCAGTTTTTCGGGGATTCACACTGAAGCTTTCTTT
d_gene: -; v_gene: TRBV12-3/TRBV12-4; j_gene: TRBJ2-7; abundance: -; CDR3aa: CASSLRGNNEQYF; CDR3nt: TGTGCCAGCAGTTTAAGAGGGAACAACGAGCAGTACTTC
d_gene: -; v_gene: TRBV6-1; j_gene: TRBJ1-6; abundance: -; CDR3aa: CASSEAGRDSPLHF; CDR3nt: TGTGCCAGCAGTGAAGCCGGCAGGGATTCACCCCTCCACTTT
d_gene: -; v_gene: TRBV28; j_gene: TRBJ1-2; abundance: -; CDR3aa: CASRIPGQPYGYTF; CDR3nt: TGTGCCAGCAGGATCCCGGGACAACCCTATGGCTACACCTTC
d_gene: TRBD1; v_gene: TRBV7-9; j_gene: TRBJ2-7; abundance: -; CDR3aa: CASSASTGVHSYEQYF; CDR3nt: TGTGCCAGCAGCGCCTCGACAGGGGTTCACTCCTACGAGCAGTACTTC
d_gene: TRBD2; v_gene: TRBV6-2/TRBV6-3; j_gene: TRBJ2-3; abundance: -; CDR3aa: CASSPIAGGTFTDTQYF; CDR3nt: TGTGCCAGCAGTCCAATAGCGGGAGGGACTTTCACAGATACGCAGTATTTT
d_gene: -; v_gene: TRBV2; j_gene: TRBJ1-6; abundance: -; CDR3aa: CASSETSRTPLHF; CDR3nt: TGTGCCAGCAGTGAAACGAGCAGGACACCCCTCCACTTT
d_gene: -; v_gene: TRBV7-8; j_gene: TRBJ1-1; abundance: few; CDR3aa: CASSSSAGARTEAFF; CDR3nt: TGTGCCAGCAGCTCCTCGGCGGGGGCGCGGACTGAAGCTTTCTTT
d_gene: -; v_gene: TRBV5-6; j_gene: TRBJ2-7; abundance: -; CDR3aa: CASSFIASSYEQYF; CDR3nt: TGTGCCAGCAGCTTCATAGCGAGCTCCTACGAGCAGTACTTC
d_gene: -; v_gene: TRBV2; j_gene: TRBJ1-1; abundance: -; CDR3aa: CASSVSGHFGAFF; CDR3nt: TGTGCCAGCAGTGTGTCAGGGCACTTTGGAGCTTTCTTT
d_gene: -; v_gene: TRBV11-2; j_gene: TRBJ2-1; abundance: -; CDR3aa: CASSLVSGMYNEQFF; CDR3nt: TGTGCCAGCAGCTTAGTTAGCGGAATGTACAATGAGCAGTTCTTC
d_gene: -; v_gene: TRBV6-5; j_gene: TRBJ1-5; abundance: -; CDR3aa: CASRAEEEAHQPQHF; CDR3nt: TGTGCCAGCAGGGCAGAGGAAGAAGCCCATCAGCCCCAGCATTTT
d_gene: TRBD2; v_gene: TRBV7-2; j_gene: TRBJ2-2; abundance: -; CDR3aa: CASSPHVRAGGEWAGELFF; CDR3nt: TGTGCCAGCAGCCCTCACGTGAGAGCGGGAGGAGAATGGGCCGGGGAGCTGTTTTTT
d_gene: -; v_gene: TRBV5-4; j_gene: TRBJ2-5; abundance: -; CDR3aa: CASSPLADQETQYF; CDR3nt: TGTGCCAGCAGCCCACTAGCAGACCAAGAGACCCAGTACTTC
d_gene: TRBD1; v_gene: TRBV27; j_gene: TRBJ2-1; abundance: -; CDR3aa: CASSDQPYRGTRDNEQFF; CDR3nt: TGTGCCAGCAGTGACCAACCGTACAGGGGAACGCGGGACAATGAGCAGTTCTTC
d_gene: -; v_gene: TRBV19; j_gene: TRBJ2-7; abundance: -; CDR3aa: CASSTQASGYEQYF; CDR3nt: TGTGCCAGTAGTACCCAAGCGTCCGGGTACGAGCAGTACTTC
d_gene: TRBD2; v_gene: TRBV3-1/TRBV3-2; j_gene: TRBJ2-3; abundance: -; CDR3aa: CASRTGGSDTQYF; CDR3nt: TGTGCCAGCAGGACGGGGGGTTCAGATACGCAGTATTTT
d_gene: -; v_gene: TRBV7-8; j_gene: TRBJ2-1; abundance: once; CDR3aa: CASSLVRGNNEQFF; CDR3nt: TGTGCCAGCAGCTTGGTGAGGGGGAACAATGAGCAGTTCTTC
d_gene: -; v_gene: TRBV2; j_gene: TRBJ2-7; abundance: -; CDR3aa: CASSRDKGSYEQYF; CDR3nt: TGTGCCAGCAGCCGGGACAAGGGCTCCTACGAGCAGTACTTC
d_gene: TRBD2; v_gene: TRBV4-3; j_gene: TRBJ2-7; abundance: large; CDR3aa: CASSQAVAGESEQYF; CDR3nt: TGCGCCAGCAGCCAAGCCGTAGCGGGAGAGAGCGAGCAGTACTTC
d_gene: TRBD1; v_gene: TRBV6-5; j_gene: TRBJ1-5; abundance: -; CDR3aa: CASSQGQYQPQHF; CDR3nt: TGTGCCAGCAGTCAGGGACAGTATCAGCCCCAGCATTTT
d_gene: TRBD1; v_gene: TRBV3-1/TRBV3-2; j_gene: TRBJ1-4; abundance: -; CDR3aa: CASSQVSGGTGLEKLFF; CDR3nt: TGTGCCAGCAGCCAAGTTTCTGGCGGGACAGGGCTAGAAAAACTGTTTTTT
d_gene: -; v_gene: TRBV7-8; j_gene: TRBJ1-1; abundance: -; CDR3aa: CASSLESRNTEAFF; CDR3nt: TGTGCCAGCAGCTTAGAGAGTCGGAACACTGAAGCTTTCTTT
d_gene: TRBD2; v_gene: TRBV6-5; j_gene: TRBJ2-3; abundance: -; CDR3aa: CASRGGSTDTQYF; CDR3nt: TGTGCCAGCAGGGGGGGGAGCACAGATACGCAGTATTTT
d_gene: -; v_gene: TRBV19; j_gene: TRBJ1-2; abundance: -; CDR3aa: CASSGQNYGYTF; CDR3nt: TGTGCCAGTAGTGGACAGAACTATGGCTACACCTTC
d_gene: -; v_gene: TRBV9; j_gene: TRBJ2-3; abundance: -; CDR3aa: CASSAGWSTDTQYF; CDR3nt: TGTGCCAGCAGCGCCGGGTGGAGCACAGATACGCAGTATTTT
d_gene: TRBD1; v_gene: TRBV19; j_gene: TRBJ1-5; abundance: -; CDR3aa: CASSTRRQGGDQPQHF; CDR3nt: TGTGCCAGTAGTACACGTCGACAGGGGGGGGATCAGCCCCAGCATTTT
d_gene: -; v_gene: TRBV9; j_gene: TRBJ2-3; abundance: -; CDR3aa: CASSGASTDTQYF; CDR3nt: TGTGCCAGCAGCGGAGCTAGCACAGATACGCAGTATTTT
d_gene: TRBD1; v_gene: TRBV6-5; j_gene: TRBJ1-1; abundance: -; CDR3aa: CASSPDRGLNTEAFF; CDR3nt: TGTGCCAGCAGCCCGGACAGGGGGCTGAACACTGAAGCTTTCTTT
d_gene: -; v_gene: TRBV24-1; j_gene: TRBJ2-7; abundance: -; CDR3aa: CATSSGSSYEQYF; CDR3nt: TGTGCCACCAGTTCTGGGAGCTCCTACGAGCAGTACTTC